This section outlines one T cell receptor beta chain sequence together with its context. This CDR3 spans 18 amino acids. Trimming pared 4 bases from V and 1 base from J, leaving 20 bases between. The V gene's germline CDR1 is SGHNT and CDR2 YYREEE (reference sequence). After constant-region reverse-primer amplification, full-length variable regions underwent semi-nested PCR with Nested Universal Primer A. MiXCR was run by TCRdb on the 5' RACE reads, yielding one entry per CDR3 protein. The sample has 53,000 or so distinct CDR3 sequences; almost 25% are singletons. The TCR originated in a female donor with breast cancer. The chain carries TRBV5-4 and TRBJ2-2; D might be TRBD2 (7 bases). The sample taken for sequencing was tumor-infiltrating naive CD4+ T cells sorted from the breast tumor. Subset in this sample: naive CD4+ T cells, CD4+CD45RA+CD25-. CDR3: CASSPPRGGGQNTGELFF. CDR3 sequence (DNA): TGTGCCAGCAGCCCCCCTCGAGGGGGAGGGCAGAACACCGGGGAGCTGTTTTTT.